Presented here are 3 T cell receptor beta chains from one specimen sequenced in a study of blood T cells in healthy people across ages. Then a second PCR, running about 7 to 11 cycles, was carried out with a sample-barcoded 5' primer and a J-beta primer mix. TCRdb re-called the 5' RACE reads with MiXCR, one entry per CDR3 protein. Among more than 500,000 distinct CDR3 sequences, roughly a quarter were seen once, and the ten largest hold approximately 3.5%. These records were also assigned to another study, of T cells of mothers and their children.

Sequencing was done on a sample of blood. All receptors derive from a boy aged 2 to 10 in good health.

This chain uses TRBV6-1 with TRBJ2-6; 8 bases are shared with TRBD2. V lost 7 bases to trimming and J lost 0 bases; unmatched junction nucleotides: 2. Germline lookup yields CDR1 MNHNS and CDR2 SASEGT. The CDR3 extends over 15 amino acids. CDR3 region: CASIGRDSGANVLTF. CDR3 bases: TGTGCCAGCATCGGGAGGGACTCTGGGGCCAACGTCCTGACTTTC.

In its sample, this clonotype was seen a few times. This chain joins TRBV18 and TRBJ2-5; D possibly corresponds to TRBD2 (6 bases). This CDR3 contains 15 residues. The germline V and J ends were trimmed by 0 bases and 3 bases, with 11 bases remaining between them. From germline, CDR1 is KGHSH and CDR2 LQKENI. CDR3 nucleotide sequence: TGTGCCAGCTCACCACCCTCCGGGGGTAAAGAGACCCAGTACTTC. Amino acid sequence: CASSPPSGGKETQYF.

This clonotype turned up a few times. CDR3 region: CSAQLQVLNTEAFF. CDR3 bases: TGCAGTGCCCAATTACAGGTTCTCAACACTGAAGCTTTCTTT. The chain combines TRBV20-1 with TRBJ1-1; TRBD1 might be the D (5 bases). The CDR3 loop spans 14 amino acids. Germline CDR1 reads DFQATT; CDR2 reads SNEGSKA (reference sequence). Trimming took off 6 bases at V and 2 bases at J, with 16 bases between the two ends.